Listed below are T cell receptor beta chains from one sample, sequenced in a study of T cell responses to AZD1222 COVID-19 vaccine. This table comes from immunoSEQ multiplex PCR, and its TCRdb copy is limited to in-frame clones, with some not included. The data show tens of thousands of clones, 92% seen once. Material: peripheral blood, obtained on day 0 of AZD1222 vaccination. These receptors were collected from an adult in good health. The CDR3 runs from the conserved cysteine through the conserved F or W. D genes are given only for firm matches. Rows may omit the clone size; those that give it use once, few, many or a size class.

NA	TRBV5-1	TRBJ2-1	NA	CASSLDAYNEQFF	TGCGCCAGCAGCCTCGATGCCTACAATGAGCAGTTCTTC
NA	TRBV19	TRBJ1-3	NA	CASSRLPAVTGNTIYF	TGTGCCAGTAGTAGGTTGCCGGCGGTTACTGGAAACACCATATATTTT
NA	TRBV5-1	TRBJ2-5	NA	CASSFLPGDQETQYF	TGCGCCAGCAGCTTTCTACCCGGTGACCAAGAGACCCAGTACTTC
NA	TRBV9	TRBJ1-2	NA	CASSVPEGGARYGYTF	TGTGCCAGCAGCGTCCCTGAGGGGGGGGCTAGGTATGGCTACACCTTC
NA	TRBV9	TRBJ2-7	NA	CASSASGSFSYEQYF	TGTGCCAGCAGCGCCTCGGGTTCCTTCTCCTACGAGCAGTACTTC
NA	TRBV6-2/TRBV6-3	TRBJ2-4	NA	CASSPHGTAKNIQYF	TGTGCCAGCAGCCCCCACGGGACAGCCAAAAACATTCAGTACTTC
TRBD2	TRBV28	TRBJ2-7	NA	CASSLAGGPYEQYF	TGTGCCAGCAGTTTAGCGGGAGGGCCCTACGAGCAGTACTTC
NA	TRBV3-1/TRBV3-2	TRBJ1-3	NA	CASSQGSGTGNTIYF	TGTGCCAGCAGCCAAGGTTCTGGGACCGGAAACACCATATATTTT
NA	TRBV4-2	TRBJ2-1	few	CASSQDRIGRLNEQFF	TGTGCCAGCAGCCAAGATAGGATAGGACGGCTTAATGAGCAGTTCTTC
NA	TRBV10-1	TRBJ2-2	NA	CASGKSRNTGELFF	TGCGCCAGCGGCAAGTCCCGTAACACCGGGGAGCTGTTTTTT
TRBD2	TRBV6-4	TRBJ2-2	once	CASSESGLADHTGELFF	TGTGCCAGCAGTGAATCGGGCCTAGCGGATCACACCGGGGAGCTGTTTTTT
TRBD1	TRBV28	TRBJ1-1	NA	CASVVPGGTEAFF	TGTGCCAGCGTCGTACCAGGGGGCACTGAAGCTTTCTTT
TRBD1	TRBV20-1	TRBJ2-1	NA	CSASRTGGYNEQFF	TGCAGTGCTAGTAGGACAGGGGGCTACAATGAGCAGTTCTTC
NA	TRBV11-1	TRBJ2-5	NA	CASSSGGLGEETQYF	TGTGCCAGCAGCTCCGGCGGGCTGGGAGAAGAGACCCAGTACTTC
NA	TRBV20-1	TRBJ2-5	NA	CSASYGRQTQYF	TGCAGTGCTAGTTACGGGAGACAGACCCAGTACTTC
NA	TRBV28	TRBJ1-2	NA	CASSYGYGYTF	TGTGCCAGCAGTTACGGGTATGGCTACACCTTC
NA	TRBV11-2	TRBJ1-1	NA	CASSLVVGVNTEAFF	TGTGCCAGCAGCTTAGTCGTTGGTGTGAACACTGAAGCTTTCTTT
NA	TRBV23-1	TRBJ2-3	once	CASTSGTDTQYF	TGCGCCAGCACCTCCGGTACAGATACGCAGTATTTT
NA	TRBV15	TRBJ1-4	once	CATSRDLNEKLFF	TGTGCCACCAGCAGGGACCTTAATGAAAAACTGTTTTTT
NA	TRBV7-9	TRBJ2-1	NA	CASSLEQGLAEQFF	TGTGCCAGCAGCTTAGAACAGGGCCTTGCGGAGCAGTTCTTC
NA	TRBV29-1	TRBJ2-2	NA	CSAEGGTGELFF	TGCAGCGCCGAGGGAGGCACCGGGGAGCTGTTTTTT
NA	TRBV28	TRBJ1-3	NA	CASSATIYQGNTIYF	TGTGCCAGCAGCGCTACCATATATCAAGGAAACACCATATATTTT
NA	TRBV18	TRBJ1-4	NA	CASSPRRGNEKLFF	TGTGCCAGCTCACCACGGCGGGGGAATGAAAAACTGTTTTTT
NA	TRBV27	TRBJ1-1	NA	CASSPFGGTEAFF	TGTGCCAGCAGCCCTTTTGGGGGCACTGAAGCTTTCTTT
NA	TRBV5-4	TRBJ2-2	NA	CASSPGTQNTGELFF	TGTGCCAGCAGCCCCGGGACTCAGAACACCGGGGAGCTGTTTTTT
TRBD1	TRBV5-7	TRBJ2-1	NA	CASSLEAGGSYNEQFF	TGTGCCAGCAGCTTGGAGGCAGGGGGCTCCTACAATGAGCAGTTCTTC
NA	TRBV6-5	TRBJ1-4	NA	CASSYPQGRSNEKLFF	TGTGCCAGCAGTTACCCACAGGGACGGTCTAATGAAAAACTGTTTTTT
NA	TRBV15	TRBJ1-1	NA	CATSRDRGITEAFF	TGTGCCACCAGCAGAGATCGGGGAATCACTGAAGCTTTCTTT